This note documents a single T cell receptor beta chain sequence. Antigen specificity is unknown. These data come from a study of identifying expanded T cells in peripheral blood. Study-wide results and caveats: Differentially abundant clones: 0.95 to 1.5 between replicates, about 15 at around 15 days, more than 18 at four.

The method was immunoSEQ multiplex PCR; TCRdb's version includes in-frame clones alone and lacks a portion of them. The top ten clones hold 5.5% to 7% of a sample with about 94,000 clones, approximately 86% of them seen once. The clonotype originates from a person between 18 and 70 years old in good health. The source material was blood.

CDR3 residues: CASTREGSDTQYF. In DNA form, the CDR3 reads TGTGCCAGCACTAGAGAAGGGTCAGATACGCAGTATTTT. This chain joins TRBV2 and TRBJ2-3; the D is unclear. CDR3 size: 13 residues. Germline V gene data show CDR1 as SNHLY and CDR2 as FYNNEI. The ends were cut back, 7 bases at V and 4 bases at J, with 12 bases in the middle.